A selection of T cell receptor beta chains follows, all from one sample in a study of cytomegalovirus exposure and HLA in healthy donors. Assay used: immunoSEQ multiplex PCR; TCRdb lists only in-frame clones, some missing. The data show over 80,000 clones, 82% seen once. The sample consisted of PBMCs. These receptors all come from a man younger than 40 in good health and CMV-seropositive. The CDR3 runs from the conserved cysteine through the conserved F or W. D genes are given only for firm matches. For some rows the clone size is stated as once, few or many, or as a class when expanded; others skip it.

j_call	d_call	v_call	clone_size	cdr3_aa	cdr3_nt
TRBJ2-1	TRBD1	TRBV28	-	CASPPGQGARSSYNEQFF	TGTGCCAGCCCCCCGGGACAGGGGGCGAGAAGCTCCTACAATGAGCAGTTCTTC
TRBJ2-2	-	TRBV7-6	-	CASSLAIGELFF	TGTGCCAGCAGCTTAGCCATCGGGGAGCTGTTTTTT
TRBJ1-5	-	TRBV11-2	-	CASSNGDSNQPQHF	TGTGCCAGCAGCAACGGGGATAGCAATCAGCCCCAGCATTTT
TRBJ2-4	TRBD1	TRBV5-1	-	CASSLQGASDIQYF	TGCGCCAGCAGCTTACAGGGGGCGTCGGACATTCAGTACTTC
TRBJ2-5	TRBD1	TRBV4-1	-	CASSQDHGTGVGGETQYF	TGCGCCAGCAGCCAAGATCATGGGACAGGGGTCGGTGGAGAGACCCAGTACTTC
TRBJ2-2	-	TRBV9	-	CASSATGMGGELFF	TGTGCCAGCAGCGCCACAGGGATGGGCGGGGAGCTGTTTTTT
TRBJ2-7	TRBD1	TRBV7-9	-	CASSLSGQGTYEQYF	TGTGCCAGCAGCCTAAGCGGACAGGGAACCTACGAGCAGTACTTC
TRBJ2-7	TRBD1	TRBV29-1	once	CSVEGHRDRGSYEQYF	TGCAGCGTTGAAGGGCACCGGGACAGGGGCTCCTACGAGCAGTACTTC
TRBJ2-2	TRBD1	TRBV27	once	CASSRPGTGATGELFF	TGTGCCAGCAGTCGCCCCGGGACAGGGGCCACCGGGGAGCTGTTTTTT
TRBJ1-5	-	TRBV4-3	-	CASSQGVRLSNQPQHF	TGCGCCAGCAGCCAAGGGGTGAGGTTGAGCAATCAGCCCCAGCATTTT
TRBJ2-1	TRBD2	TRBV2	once	CASSEMAVAGGNNEQFF	TGTGCCAGCAGTGAAATGGCAGTAGCGGGAGGCAACAATGAGCAGTTCTTC
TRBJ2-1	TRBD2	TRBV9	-	CASSVEGLAGLYNEQFF	TGTGCCAGCAGCGTAGAGGGACTAGCGGGTCTTTACAATGAGCAGTTCTTC